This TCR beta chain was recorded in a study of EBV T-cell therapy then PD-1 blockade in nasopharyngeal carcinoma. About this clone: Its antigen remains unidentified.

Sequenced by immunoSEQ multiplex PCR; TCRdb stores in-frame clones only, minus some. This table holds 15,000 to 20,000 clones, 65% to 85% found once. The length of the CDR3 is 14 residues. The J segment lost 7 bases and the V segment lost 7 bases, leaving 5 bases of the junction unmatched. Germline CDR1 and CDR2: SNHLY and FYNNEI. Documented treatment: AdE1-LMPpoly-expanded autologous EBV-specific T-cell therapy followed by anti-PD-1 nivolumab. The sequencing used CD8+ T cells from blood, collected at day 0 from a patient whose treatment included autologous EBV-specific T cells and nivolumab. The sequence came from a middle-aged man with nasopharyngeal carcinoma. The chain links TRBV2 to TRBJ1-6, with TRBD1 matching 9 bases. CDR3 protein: CASKPTGGNSPLHF. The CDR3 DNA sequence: TGTGCCAGCAAGCCGACAGGGGGGAATTCACCCCTCCACTTT.